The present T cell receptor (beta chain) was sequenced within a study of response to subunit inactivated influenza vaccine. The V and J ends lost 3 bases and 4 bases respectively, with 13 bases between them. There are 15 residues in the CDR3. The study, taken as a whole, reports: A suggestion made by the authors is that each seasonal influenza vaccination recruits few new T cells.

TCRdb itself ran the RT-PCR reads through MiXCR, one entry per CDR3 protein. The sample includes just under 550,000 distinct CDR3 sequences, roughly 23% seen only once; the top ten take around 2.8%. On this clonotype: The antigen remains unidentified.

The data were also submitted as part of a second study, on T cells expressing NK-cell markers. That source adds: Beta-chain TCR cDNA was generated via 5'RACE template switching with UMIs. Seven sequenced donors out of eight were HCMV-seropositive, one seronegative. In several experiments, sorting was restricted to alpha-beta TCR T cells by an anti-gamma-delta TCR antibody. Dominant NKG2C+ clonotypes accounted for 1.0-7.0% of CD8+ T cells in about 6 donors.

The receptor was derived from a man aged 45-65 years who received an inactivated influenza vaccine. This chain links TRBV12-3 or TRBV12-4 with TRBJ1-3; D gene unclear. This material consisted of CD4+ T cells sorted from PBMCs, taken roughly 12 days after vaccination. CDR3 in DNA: TGTGCCAGCAGTTTTTGGGGTGTGGGCGGAAACACCATATATTTT. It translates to CASSFWGVGGNTIYF.